This T cell receptor beta chain was identified in a study of T cells in Graves' hyperthyroidism and ophthalmopathy. Patients were excluded for uncontrolled infection, other autoimmune disease, pregnancy or lactation. The study based diagnoses on clinical symptoms, serum thyroxine and TRAb, thyroid ultrasound and orbital computed tomography. There are 18 residues in the CDR3. Looked up from germline, CDR1 is SNHLY and CDR2 is FYNNEI. V was clipped by 0 bases and J by 13 bases; unmatched bases: 14. This clonotype was found many times. RNA transcripts yielded amplified TCR beta CDR3 regions. HTBI primers were employed in a first-round RT-PCR of the TCR CDR3. Each CDR3 protein gets one entry after TCRdb re-called the multiplex PCR reads with MiXCR. Here the sample spans over 700,000 distinct CDR3 sequences, roughly a third being singletons.

This clonotype was sampled from a woman between 40 and 50 years old with Graves' hyperthyroidism. This chain links TRBV2 with TRBJ1-6, with 11 positions matching TRBD1. The sequenced sample was blood. CDR3 in DNA: TGTGCCAGCAGTGAAGCGCCCACCTACCGGGACAGGGGGTCCCCCCTCCACTTT. Translated: CASSEAPTYRDRGSPLHF.